This T cell receptor (beta chain) is drawn from a study of cytomegalovirus exposure and HLA in healthy donors. PCR primers comprised 60 Vbeta and 13 Jbeta primers. Generated by immunoSEQ multiplex PCR, the TCRdb table keeps only in-frame clones and is missing some. The table records around 120,000 clones, roughly 80% of them present only once. The table lists this clone with a few counts. This CDR3 is 15 amino acids long. The V gene's germline CDR1 is SEHNR and CDR2 FQNEAQ (reference sequence). The trim removed 6 bases at V and 2 bases at J, leaving 5 bases unmatched. Material for sequencing was PBMCs. This receptor was identified in a female donor in good health and CMV-seropositive. The chain employs TRBV7-9 and TRBJ2-2, with 8 bases lining up with TRBD1. CDR3 in DNA: TGTGCCAGCAGTCCCGGACAGGGCAACACCGGGGAGCTGTTTTTT. Protein: CASSPGQGNTGELFF.